Following are 18 T cell receptor beta chains from one sample sequenced in a study of blood T cell repertoires in COVID-19. Using immunoSEQ multiplex PCR, the repertoire was profiled, and TCRdb retains in-frame clones only, with some absent. The sample lists some 270,000 clones, roughly 84% occurring once. The sample consisted of PBMCs or T cells enriched from blood (not recorded which). Receptors originate from a woman between 50 and 59 years old who had been exposed to COVID-19.

The V call is TRBV4-1, the J call TRBJ2-7, with TRBD1 matching 7 bases. CDR1 is MGHRA, CDR2 YSYEKL, per germline. CDR3 size: 13 residues. J gave up 5 bases and V 5 bases, and 6 bases lay outside the gene matches. CDR3 sequence: CASSTIQGNEQYF. CDR3 nucleotide sequence: TGCGCCAGCAGCACCATACAGGGGAACGAGCAGTACTTC.

The rearrangement uses TRBV4-3 and TRBJ1-2; unclear D gene. The CDR3 loop spans 13 amino acids. The V gene lost 5 bases and the J gene lost 2 bases, with 9 bases spanning the gap. Germline V gives CDR1 LGHNA, CDR2 YSLEER. The CDR3 DNA reads TGCGCCAGCAGCAGAGTAACCAACTATGGCTACACCTTC. It encodes CASSRVTNYGYTF.

The chain couples TRBV2 to TRBJ2-4; D might be TRBD1 (6 bases). The germline V gene has CDR1 SNHLY and CDR2 FYNNEI. V dropped 6 bases and J dropped 5 bases, with 20 bases sitting between them. The CDR3 is 16 residues long. This chain's CDR3 is CASREDSSVLENIQYF. CDR3 bases: TGTGCCAGCAGGGAGGACAGTTCGGTTCTTGAAAACATTCAGTACTTC. Full variable domain (remainder filled in from reference TRBV2 and TRBJ2-4): EPEVTQTPSHQVTQMGQEVILRCVPISNHLYFYWYRQILGQKVEFLVSFYNNEISEKSEIFDDQFSVERPDGSNFTLKIRSTKLEDSAMYFCASREDSSVLENIQYFGAGTRLSVL.

V usage is TRBV3-1 (or the pseudogene TRBV3-2) and J usage is TRBJ1-4; no reliable D call. The V gene lost 5 bases and the J gene lost 0 bases, with 7 bases spanning the gap. Germline V CDR1 and CDR2: LGHDT, YNNKEL (reference sequence). The CDR3 is 14 residues long. The CDR3: CASSRTATNEKLFF. Written as DNA, the CDR3 is TGTGCCAGCAGCAGGACTGCAACTAATGAAAAACTGTTTTTT.

The chain is built from TRBV5-6 and TRBJ2-5; possible D gene TRBD2, 6 bases. V was clipped by 7 bases and J by 5 bases, with 27 bases between them. Germline V gene data show CDR1 as SGHDT and CDR2 as YYEEEE. The CDR3 length is 17 residues. The CDR3 protein is CASSTTSGARPSETQYF. In nucleotides, the CDR3 is TGTGCCAGCTCCACGACGTCGGGAGCCAGGCCGTCGGAGACCCAGTACTTC.

This chain links TRBV2 with TRBJ1-1; no clear D. V lost 6 bases to trimming and J lost 1 base, with 18 bases between them. Per germline, CDR1 SNHLY and CDR2 FYNNEI. This CDR3 is built from 16 residues. CDR3 bases: TGTGCCAGCAGCCAGAGGGCATACCAAAGGAACACTGAAGCTTTCTTT. Translating gives CASSQRAYQRNTEAFF.

The chain carries TRBV27 and TRBJ1-4; TRBD1 aligns across 8 bases. The V and J ends lost 9 bases and 8 bases, in that order; junction bases with no gene match: 17. The CDR3 loop spans 16 amino acids. CDR1 and CDR2 from the germline V gene are MNHEY and SMNVEV (reference sequence). The CDR3 loop reads CASGGDRRVAREKLFF. In nucleotides, the CDR3 is TGTGCCAGTGGGGGGGACAGGAGGGTCGCTCGGGAAAAACTGTTTTTT.

The chain uses TRBV3-1 (or the pseudogene TRBV3-2) and TRBJ1-2; 7 bases line up with TRBD1. Germline assignment: CDR1 LGHDT and CDR2 YNNKEL (reference sequence). The CDR3 spans 15 residues. J gave up 4 bases and V 0 bases, and 5 bases lay outside the gene matches. The CDR3 bases are TGTGCCAGCAGCCAAGACGAGGGGGCAGCCTATGGCTACACCTTC. Translating gives CASSQDEGAAYGYTF.

The rearrangement uses TRBV24-1 and TRBJ2-1; 10 bases are a match to TRBD2. V lost 4 bases and J lost 5; bases outside the gene matches: 7. The CDR3 is made up of 16 amino acids. Germline V gene lookup returns CDR1 KGHDR and CDR2 SFDVKD. The CDR3 reads CATSDTTSGPHNEQFF. CDR3 DNA sequence: TGTGCCACCAGTGACACGACTAGCGGGCCTCACAATGAGCAGTTCTTC.

The chain is built from TRBV28 and TRBJ2-7; perhaps TRBD2 as D (5 bases). The CDR3 is 11 amino acids. V gave up 9 bases and J gave up 4 bases, with 10 bases separating them. From germline, CDR1 is MDHEN and CDR2 SYDVKM. This chain's CDR3 is CASEREYEQYF. The CDR3 DNA sequence: TGTGCCAGTGAGAGGGAGTACGAGCAGTACTTC.

This clone came up a few times. This chain connects TRBV30 to TRBJ1-1, with TRBD1 identical over 7 bases. V shed 2 bases and J 5 bases; nucleotides not matched to a gene: 5. This CDR3 is 13 amino acids long. From germline, CDR1 is GTSNPN and CDR2 SVGIG (reference sequence). CDR3 in DNA: TGTGCCTGGAGTTGGACAGGTAGGACTGAAGCTTTCTTT. This gives the protein CAWSWTGRTEAFF. The variable domain in full, with the rest retrieved from reference TRBV30 and TRBJ1-1, is SQTIHQWPATLVQPVGSPLSLECTVEGTSNPNLYWYRQAAGRGLQLLFYSVGIGQISSEVPQNLSASRPQDRQFILSSKKLLLSDSGFYLCAWSWTGRTEAFFGQGTRLTVV.

The gene calls are TRBV27 and TRBJ2-7, with D maybe TRBD1 (5 bases). The germline V and J ends were trimmed by 3 bases and 4 bases, with 10 bases remaining between them. The CDR3 consists of 13 residues. Germline V gene lookup returns CDR1 MNHEY and CDR2 SMNVEV (reference sequence). The CDR3 loop is CASSFTAGYEQYF. The CDR3 DNA is TGTGCCAGCAGTTTCACGGCAGGGTACGAGCAGTACTTC.

The gene calls are TRBV5-5 and TRBJ2-2; tentative D call: TRBD1 (6 bases). CDR3 length: 14 residues. CDR1 is SGHKS and CDR2 is YYEKEE in the germline V gene (reference sequence). The germline V and J ends were trimmed by 7 bases and 4 bases, with 14 bases remaining between them. CDR3 in DNA: TGTGCCAGCTTGGGGGCCCAGGGCACCGGGGAGCTGTTTTTT. As protein: CASLGAQGTGELFF.

This clone came up once. V gene TRBV2 combines with J gene TRBJ1-1; D is ambiguous. The CDR3 has 13 residues. V lost 5 bases to trimming and J lost 1 base, with 8 bases between them. Germline V gene lookup returns CDR1 SNHLY and CDR2 FYNNEI. The CDR3 nucleotides read TGTGCCAGCAGTTTCAGGAAGAACACTGAAGCTTTCTTT. It is translated as CASSFRKNTEAFF. Full variable domain (missing parts from reference TRBV2 and TRBJ1-1): EPEVTQTPSHQVTQMGQEVILRCVPISNHLYFYWYRQILGQKVEFLVSFYNNEISEKSEIFDDQFSVERPDGSNFTLKIRSTKLEDSAMYFCASSFRKNTEAFFGQGTRLTVV.

This chain joins TRBV7-9 and TRBJ2-7; 9 bases align to TRBD1. Germline V gene lookup returns CDR1 SEHNR and CDR2 FQNEAQ (reference sequence). Trimming cost V 7 bases and J 4 bases; bases outside gene matches: 8. The CDR3 runs to 14 residues. The DNA of the CDR3 is TGTGCCAGCACGCAGGGGACAGGGACATACGAGCAGTACTTC. Its protein is CASTQGTGTYEQYF. Together with reference TRBV7-9 and TRBJ2-7, the CDR3 gives the full variable domain: DTGVSQNPRHKITKRGQNVTFRCDPISEHNRLYWYRQTLGQGPEFLTYFQNEAQLEKSRLLSDRFSAERPKGSFSTLEIQRTEQGDSAMYLCASTQGTGTYEQYFGPGTRLTVT.

This clone occurred a few times. This chain connects TRBV5-6 to TRBJ1-2; D ambiguous. Trimming removed 4 bases from V and 4 bases from J, with 14 bases in between. Germline V lookup: CDR1 SGHDT, CDR2 YYEEEE. The CDR3 spans 14 residues. The CDR3 nucleotides read TGTGCCAGCAGCCCCCAGGCTCTTGGCTATGGCTACACCTTC. Translated, it gives CASSPQALGYGYTF.

CDR3 in DNA: TGTGCCAGCAGCTTATTGTCGGACGAGCAGTACTTC. Translating it yields CASSLLSDEQYF. The chain has TRBV11-2 and TRBJ2-7; D unclear. Trimming left V 2 bases short and J 5 bases short, with 7 bases between. The CDR3 covers 12 residues. Germline values: CDR1 SGHAT, CDR2 FQNNGV.

The rearrangement links TRBV24-1 to TRBJ2-1; 9 nucleotides align to TRBD2. V lost 4 bases to trimming and J lost 1 base; unmatched junction nucleotides: 4. Looked up from germline, CDR1 is KGHDR and CDR2 is SFDVKD. The CDR3 consists of 16 residues. The CDR3 is CATSEPSGESYNEQFF. CDR3 DNA: TGTGCCACCAGTGAACCTAGCGGGGAATCCTACAATGAGCAGTTCTTC.